This T cell receptor (beta chain) was found in a study of T cell responses to AZD1222 COVID-19 vaccine. On the study more broadly: The analysis combined second doses at about 4 or about 12 weeks. Findings of the study overall: Two doses of AZD1222 preceded a rise in Spike-specific TCR breadth and depth.

The CDR3 spans 13 residues. The germline V gene encodes CDR1 GTSNPN and CDR2 SVGIG (reference sequence). The V and J ends lost 7 bases and 5 bases respectively, with 17 bases between them. For this clone: Its target is not known.

Libraries were prepared by immunoSEQ multiplex PCR; TCRdb keeps only in-frame clonotypes and omits some of them. The sample records around 35,000 clones, approximately 86% being singletons. The chain carries TRBV30 and TRBJ1-2; D is unclear. This clonotype originated in an adult in good health. The source was peripheral blood, collected on day 0 of AZD1222 vaccination. Here the CDR3 reads CAFDRWGRYGYTF. In nucleotides, the CDR3 is TGTGCCTTCGACCGGTGGGGAAGGTATGGCTACACCTTC.